These 11 T cell receptor beta chains came from one sample sequenced in a study of blood T cells in healthy people across ages. A J-beta primer mix and a sample-barcoded 5' primer were used in a second PCR of roughly 7 to 12 cycles. TCRdb recomputed calls from the 5' RACE reads with MiXCR, one row per CDR3 protein. The sample has about 930,000 distinct CDR3 sequences; almost 30% are singletons. These data were also reused for a study on T cells of mothers and their children.

The sequencing input was blood. The receptor source for this set is a woman in her forties in good health.

The chain couples TRBV29-1 to TRBJ1-2; no clear D gene. CDR1 and CDR2 from the germline V gene are SQVTM and ANQGSEA. The V end was cut by 2 bases, the J end by 7 bases, with 17 bases between. This CDR3 region has 14 residues. CDR3 region: CSVEPRAPRVGYTF. The DNA of the CDR3 is TGCAGCGTTGAACCACGGGCTCCTCGGGTTGGCTACACCTTC.

The gene calls are TRBV5-1 and TRBJ1-2; 7 nucleotides line up with TRBD1. V shed 4 bases and J 8 bases; nucleotides not matched to a gene: 11. The CDR3 loop spans 14 amino acids. Germline lookup yields CDR1 SGHRS and CDR2 YFSETQ. The CDR3 sequence is CASSTSTGTMGYTF. CDR3 bases: TGCGCCAGCAGCACCTCGACAGGGACGATGGGCTACACCTTC.

This clonotype appeared a few times. The junction departs from the called germline gene at one end, perhaps through a read error. The CDR3 nucleotides are TGTGCTAGCAGCCCAAGACTAGTAGATACGCAGTATTTT. It is translated as CASSPRLVDTQYF. The gene calls are TRBV7-7 and TRBJ2-3; weak D call: TRBD2 (6 bases). Germline-derived CDR1 and CDR2 are SSHAT and FNYEAQ (reference sequence). CDR3 length: 13 residues. Variable domain in full (rest from reference TRBV7-7 and TRBJ2-3): GAGVSQSPRYKVTKRGQDVTLRCDPISSHATLYWYQQALGQGPEFLTYFNYEAQPDKSGLPSDRFSAERPEGSISTLTIQRTEQRDSAMYRCASSPRLVDTQYFGPGTRLTVL.

The table lists this clonotype with many counts. The chain uses TRBV6-2 or TRBV6-3 and TRBJ2-5; D is unresolved. The better agreement between TRBJ2-7 and the DNA end casts doubt on the J call. From germline, CDR1 is MNHEY and CDR2 SVGEGT. This CDR3 region has 11 residues. CDR3 sequence: CASSWSGEQYF. In nucleotides, the CDR3 is TGTGCCAGCAGTTGGTCGGGCGAGCAGTACTTC.

The chain joins TRBV6-6 to TRBJ1-4, with D possibly matching TRBD1 (5 bases). Per germline, CDR1 MNHNY and CDR2 SVGAGI (reference sequence). V was shortened by 4 bases and J by 8 bases, with 11 bases between the two germline ends. CDR3 length: 13 amino acids. The CDR3 sequence: CASSSTTAEKLFF. CDR3 coding DNA: TGTGCCAGCAGTTCGACGACAGCGGAAAAACTGTTTTTT.

This chain uses TRBV12-3 or TRBV12-4 with TRBJ2-3; 7 bases are a match to TRBD1. The trim removed 6 bases at V and 5 bases at J, leaving 20 bases unmatched. The CDR3 is 18 residues long. The CDR3: CASSTKNTQGFEVDTQYF. Written as DNA, the CDR3 is TGTGCCAGCAGCACCAAAAACACACAGGGGTTTGAGGTAGATACGCAGTATTTT.

The table lists this clonotype with a few counts. The chain uses TRBV2 and TRBJ2-7, with D possibly TRBD2 on 5 matching bases. V gave up 8 bases and J gave up 0 bases, with 20 bases separating them. This CDR3 contains 16 residues. Germline V lookup: CDR1 SNHLY, CDR2 FYNNEI. The CDR3 bases are TGTGCCAGCCGCGACCCCACCGGGATTAACTCCTACGAGCAGTACTTC. Protein product: CASRDPTGINSYEQYF.

This clonotype occurred a few times. The gene calls are TRBV28 and TRBJ1-2, with D possibly TRBD1 on 6 matching bases. V was trimmed by 2 bases and J by 8 bases, leaving 18 bases between them. The CDR3 runs to 15 residues. The V gene's germline CDR1 is MDHEN and CDR2 SYDVKM. CDR3: CASSLAPTGPGGYTF. The CDR3 coding sequence is TGTGCCAGCAGTTTAGCCCCGACAGGCCCGGGAGGCTACACCTTC.

The chain uses TRBV3-1 and TRBJ2-7, with D possibly matching TRBD1 (6 bases). CDR1 and CDR2 from the germline V gene are LGHDT and YNNKEL (reference sequence). This CDR3 is built from 14 residues. With 4 bases removed from V and 3 bases from J, the gap between germline ends came to 13 bases. This CDR3 is CASSLSDRYYEQYF. In nucleotides, the CDR3 is TGTGCCAGCAGCCTGTCGGACAGATACTACGAGCAGTACTTC.

This clonotype was seen a few times. This chain connects TRBV5-6 to TRBJ1-2; a weak D match, TRBD1 (5 bases). V was shortened by 4 bases and J by 3 bases, with 10 bases between the two germline ends. This CDR3 comprises 13 residues. Germline-derived CDR1 and CDR2 are SGHDT and YYEEEE. CDR3 in DNA: TGTGCCAGCAGCGACAGCCCTGACTATGGCTACACCTTC. Encoded protein: CASSDSPDYGYTF.

This clonotype was seen repeatedly, ten times or more. The J gene is TRBJ2-7, the V gene TRBV9; 8 bases agree with TRBD1. The V and J ends lost 3 bases and 4 bases, in that order; junction bases with no gene match: 3. The CDR3 covers 13 residues. Germline V gene data show CDR1 as SGDLS and CDR2 as YYNGEE. The DNA for the CDR3 is TGTGCCAGCAGCGGAGACAGGGGTTACGAGCAGTACTTC. Its protein product is CASSGDRGYEQYF.